These 30 T cell receptor beta chains were sequenced from one sample in a study of T cell repertoires and Cas9 in healthy adults. Method: immunoSEQ multiplex PCR; TCRdb's copy keeps in-frame clones and lacks some. Of 13,000 to 15,000 clones listed, roughly 87% are singletons. The specimen sequenced was Tregs (CD4+, CD25+, CD127-, CD137-, CD154-) from PBMCs; culture status not recorded. These receptors came from a human donor in good health.

The rearrangement uses TRBV20-1 and TRBJ2-1; D gene uncertain. Germline V gene lookup returns CDR1 DFQATT and CDR2 SNEGSKA (reference sequence). The V end lost 6 bases, the J end lost 7 bases, and 7 bases lay between the germline ends. The CDR3 runs 10 residues. The CDR3 DNA sequence: TGCAGTGCCAAATGGAATGAGCAGTTCTTC. Its protein is CSAKWNEQFF.

The chain employs TRBV7-2 and TRBJ2-5; tentatively, D is TRBD1 (6 bases). The J call is uncertain, as TRBJ2-7 better fits the DNA end. The length of the CDR3 is 15 residues. Germline values: CDR1 SGHTA, CDR2 FQGNSA. The CDR3 sequence is CASSLVQGRSYEQYF. In DNA, the CDR3 is TGTGCCAGCAGCTTAGTTCAGGGGAGATCCTACGAGCAGTACTTC.

V gene TRBV6-5 combines with J gene TRBJ1-2; 12 positions agree with TRBD1. The CDR3 is made up of 14 amino acids. The germline V gene encodes CDR1 MNHEY and CDR2 SVGAGI. V dropped 5 bases and J dropped 10; count of bases not matched to a gene: 8. The CDR3 sequence is CASSVPGTGGDYTF. The CDR3 region has the DNA TGTGCCAGCAGTGTACCCGGGACAGGGGGCGACTACACCTTC.

The CDR3 nucleotides are TGTGCCAGCAGCTTCGGACAGGGAGGGTATTTGGCCGGAAACACCATATATTTT. Its translation is CASSFGQGGYLAGNTIYF. The chain carries TRBV5-8 and TRBJ1-3; 8 bases map to TRBD1. The CDR3 has 18 amino acids. With V trimmed by 2 bases and J by 4 bases, 14 bases remained unmatched. Germline V gives CDR1 SGHTS, CDR2 YDEGEE.

The chain is built from TRBV9 and TRBJ1-3; possibly TRBD1 for D (6 bases). The V and J ends lost 8 bases and 0 bases respectively, with 15 bases between them. In germline, CDR1 is SGDLS, CDR2 YYNGEE. The CDR3 has 15 amino acids. CDR3: CASGRDTYSGNTIYF. The CDR3 DNA follows: TGTGCCAGTGGTCGGGACACCTACTCTGGAAACACCATATATTTT.

This chain uses TRBV28 with TRBJ1-2, with D tentatively TRBD1 (5 bases). The CDR3 extends over 11 amino acids. Trimming shortened V by 5 bases and J by 5 bases, and 6 bases separated the two germline ends. From germline, CDR1 is MDHEN and CDR2 SYDVKM. CDR3 amino acids: CASSGGYGYTF. CDR3 coding DNA: TGTGCCAGCAGTGGGGGGTATGGCTACACCTTC.

V usage is TRBV28 and J usage is TRBJ2-1, with 9 bases that match TRBD2. The CDR3 covers 16 residues. CDR1 and CDR2 (germline): MDHEN, SYDVKM. With 4 bases clipped from V and 5 bases from J, the junction kept 9 bases outside the gene matches. CDR3 in DNA: TGTGCCAGCAGTTATAACCTTGCGGGAGGGAACAATGAGCAGTTCTTC. This codes for CASSYNLAGGNNEQFF.

In its sample, this clone was seen once. This sequence joins TRBV6-5 and TRBJ1-6; D perhaps matches TRBD1 (5 bases). Trimming stripped 2 bases from V and 5 bases from J, with 7 bases between. Germline CDR1 MNHEY, CDR2 SVGAGI. The CDR3 sequence is 14 residues long. The CDR3 nucleotides read TGTGCCAGCAGTTACGGGACGGATAATTCACCCCTCCACTTT. This encodes CASSYGTDNSPLHF.

This chain joins TRBV7-2 and TRBJ1-2; tentatively, D is TRBD1 (5 bases). With 4 bases removed from V and 2 bases from J, the gap between germline ends came to 17 bases. From germline, CDR1 is SGHTA and CDR2 FQGNSA. The CDR3 loop spans 16 amino acids. Here the CDR3 reads CASSSYWGTDNYGYTF. CDR3 in DNA: TGTGCCAGCAGCTCCTACTGGGGGACGGACAACTATGGCTACACCTTC.

The rearrangement links TRBV5-6 to TRBJ1-4; no clear D gene. The V and J ends lost 3 bases and 0 bases respectively, with 18 bases between them. Per germline, CDR1 SGHDT and CDR2 YYEEEE. The CDR3 totals 18 residues. DNA for the CDR3: TGTGCCAGCAGCTCATACGAGGTCAGAGCCTCAACTAATGAAAAACTGTTTTTT. Its protein product is CASSSYEVRASTNEKLFF.

The rearrangement joins TRBV7-2 to TRBJ2-2, with TRBD1 matching over 8 bases. CDR1 SGHTA and CDR2 FQGNSA come from the germline V gene. With V trimmed by 1 base and J by 2 bases, 6 bases remained unmatched. The CDR3 length is 17 residues. The CDR3 loop reads CASSLVSGGLNTGELFF. The CDR3 DNA is TGTGCCAGCAGCTTAGTATCAGGGGGCTTAAACACCGGGGAGCTGTTTTTT.

This clone was counted a single time. CDR3 nucleotides: TGCGCCAGCAGTCCCCTGTGGATAAGAAAAAACACTGAAGCTTTCTTT. It encodes CASSPLWIRKNTEAFF. The chain carries TRBV5-1 and TRBJ1-1; D gene ambiguous. V lost 5 bases, J lost 2 bases, and 19 bases lay in between. From germline, CDR1 is SGHRS and CDR2 YFSETQ. The CDR3 spans 16 residues.

This clone was seen more than once but under ten times. The J gene is TRBJ1-4, the V gene TRBV7-2; no definite D call. The CDR3 consists of 16 residues. The germline V gene encodes CDR1 SGHTA and CDR2 FQGNSA. The V gene lost 2 bases and the J gene lost 1 base, with 11 bases spanning the gap. CDR3 sequence: CASSLRASGTNEKLFF. The CDR3 DNA sequence: TGTGCCAGCAGCTTAAGGGCCTCGGGAACTAATGAAAAACTGTTTTTT.

The chain carries TRBV5-1 and TRBJ1-2; maybe TRBD1 (5 bases). Deletions cut 0 bases from V and 4 bases from J, with 13 bases between. This CDR3 is 15 amino acids long. Germline loops: CDR1 SGHRS, CDR2 YFSETQ. The CDR3 sequence is CASSLERGGIYGYTF. The CDR3 nucleotides read TGCGCCAGCAGCTTGGAAAGGGGTGGGATCTATGGCTACACCTTC.

The gene calls are TRBV6-1 and TRBJ2-1; 8 positions agree with TRBD2. This CDR3 has 15 residues. Germline-derived CDR1 and CDR2 are MNHNS and SASEGT. V dropped 4 bases and J dropped 2; count of bases not matched to a gene: 4. The CDR3 DNA is TGTGCCAGCAGTGTTAGACTAGCGACCTACAATGAGCAGTTCTTC. Translation: CASSVRLATYNEQFF.

V and J are TRBV9 and TRBJ2-3; the match to TRBD2 covers 7 bases. Germline-derived CDR1 and CDR2 are SGDLS and YYNGEE. CDR3 length: 16 amino acids. V lost 4 bases to trimming and J lost 3 bases; unmatched junction nucleotides: 11. The CDR3 DNA sequence: TGTGCCAGCAGCACCCGGCGGGCGGGAGCAACAGATACGCAGTATTTT. It yields the protein CASSTRRAGATDTQYF.

The chain recombines TRBV6-6 with TRBJ2-1; D ambiguous. CDR1 and CDR2 (germline): MNHNY, SVGAGI (reference sequence). The CDR3 is 13 residues long. Trimming removed 6 bases from V and 7 bases from J, with 13 bases in between. The CDR3 loop reads CASRYTEFNEQFF. The CDR3 coding sequence is TGTGCCAGCAGATATACAGAATTTAATGAGCAGTTCTTC.

The rearrangement joins TRBV30 to TRBJ1-2, with 7 bases aligning to TRBD1. Germline assignment: CDR1 GTSNPN and CDR2 SVGIG (reference sequence). V shed 2 bases and J 8 bases; nucleotides not matched to a gene: 14. The CDR3 is 15 residues long. DNA of the CDR3: TGTGCCTGGAGTACGGGACAGACTTACCCTCGGGGCTACACCTTC. Translation gives CAWSTGQTYPRGYTF.

The rearrangement joins TRBV13 to TRBJ1-1; D ambiguous. The ends were cut back, 1 base at V and 5 bases at J, with 8 bases in the middle. Germline V lookup: CDR1 PRHDT, CDR2 FYEKMQ (reference sequence). The CDR3 runs 13 residues. CDR3 coding DNA: TGTGCCAGCAGCTTAGTTGAGGTGACTGAAGCTTTCTTT. As protein: CASSLVEVTEAFF.

The V call is TRBV6-1, the J call TRBJ2-1; TRBD1 might be the D (6 bases). Germline V gene sequence: CDR1 MNHNS, CDR2 SASEGT. This CDR3 contains 15 residues. V was clipped by 8 bases and J by 3 bases, with 17 bases between them. The CDR3 is CASGFTLDSYNEQFF. Written as DNA, the CDR3 is TGTGCCAGCGGTTTCACGTTGGACAGCTACAATGAGCAGTTCTTC.

The chain joins TRBV18 to TRBJ2-1, with 9 positions matching TRBD1. After removal of 5 bases from V and 7 bases from J, the junction contained 9 bases not matched to a gene. The CDR3 loop spans 15 amino acids. Germline lookup yields CDR1 KGHSH and CDR2 LQKENI. CDR3 in amino acids: CASSGTGGAPNEQFF. The DNA of the CDR3 is TGTGCCAGCTCAGGCACAGGGGGCGCGCCAAATGAGCAGTTCTTC. The complete variable domain, with remaining parts taken from reference TRBV18 and TRBJ2-1, reads NAGVMQNPRHLVRRRGQEARLRCSPMKGHSHVYWYRQLPEEGLKFMVYLQKENIIDESGMPKERFSAEFPKEGPSILRIQQVVRGDSAAYFCASSGTGGAPNEQFFGPGTRLTVL.

The chain is built from TRBV10-3 and TRBJ1-1; D perhaps matches TRBD1 (6 bases). The ends were cut back, 10 bases at V and 1 base at J, with 13 bases in the middle. Germline V gives CDR1 ENHRY, CDR2 SYGVKD. The CDR3 spans 13 residues. CDR3 bases: TGTGCCACCCGAGGGGGGGGGAACACTGAAGCTTTCTTT. Translation gives CATRGGGNTEAFF.

The chain uses TRBV5-1 and TRBJ2-5; TRBD2 agrees at 9 bases. This CDR3 spans 17 amino acids. Trimming took 4 bases from V and 5 from J; bases not matched to a gene: 15. In germline, CDR1 is SGHRS, CDR2 YFSETQ. CDR3 residues: CASSPRTGGGAQETQYF. For the CDR3, the DNA is TGCGCCAGCAGCCCCCGGACTGGCGGGGGGGCGCAGGAGACCCAGTACTTC. The whole variable domain, remainder taken from reference TRBV5-1 and TRBJ2-5, is KAGVTQTPRYLIKTRGQQVTLSCSPISGHRSVSWYQQTPGQGLQFLFEYFSETQRNKGNFPGRFSGRQFSNSRSEMNVSTLELGDSALYLCASSPRTGGGAQETQYFGPGTRLLVL.

The rearrangement uses TRBV7-3 and TRBJ1-1; possibly TRBD1 for D (5 bases). V lost 2 bases and J 5 bases, leaving 9 bases between the germline ends. Germline V gene lookup returns CDR1 SGHTA and CDR2 FQGTGA. The CDR3 totals 13 residues. CDR3 bases: TGTGCCAGCAGCTTAGGGGGTCGGACTGAAGCTTTCTTT. It encodes CASSLGGRTEAFF.

This chain uses TRBV7-8 with TRBJ2-5; D perhaps matches TRBD1 (5 bases). CDR1 and CDR2 from the germline V gene are SGHVS and FQNEAQ. V lost 2 bases and J lost 5, with 21 bases in between. CDR3 size: 17 residues. CDR3 in amino acids: CASSLIYPVRVRETQYF. In DNA, the CDR3 is TGTGCCAGCAGCTTAATCTACCCGGTCAGGGTCCGGGAGACCCAGTACTTC.

With regard to this clone: One end of the junction is discordant with germline, which a read error may explain. The genes are TRBV15 and TRBJ2-5, with D unclear. The CDR3 totals 13 residues. The V gene's germline CDR1 is LNHNV and CDR2 YYDKDF (reference sequence). CDR3 nucleotide sequence: TGTGCCACCAGCAGAAACGCACAAGGGACCCAGTACTTC. This sequence encodes CATSRNAQGTQYF.

This chain links TRBV9 with TRBJ1-1, with D tentatively TRBD1 (6 bases). Germline V gene sequence: CDR1 SGDLS, CDR2 YYNGEE. Trimming shortened V by 7 bases and J by 0 bases, and 13 bases separated the two germline ends. The CDR3 length is 14 residues. The CDR3 sequence: CASAPGGLNTEAFF. The CDR3 coding sequence is TGTGCCAGCGCGCCTGGGGGCCTGAACACTGAAGCTTTCTTT.

The chain uses TRBV10-3 and TRBJ2-7; maybe TRBD1 (5 bases). The germline V and J ends were trimmed by 10 bases and 7 bases, with 17 bases remaining between them. The CDR3 is 12 amino acids. Looked up from germline, CDR1 is ENHRY and CDR2 is SYGVKD. CDR3 nucleotides: TGTGCCACATGGGGCCGATCGGAGGAGCAGTACTTC. Protein sequence: CATWGRSEEQYF.

The chain couples TRBV6-5 to TRBJ1-1; D is possibly TRBD1 (5 bases). Looked up from germline, CDR1 is MNHEY and CDR2 is SVGAGI. This CDR3 region has 11 residues. V was pared by 4 bases and J by 10 bases, with 10 bases between. The CDR3: CASSSGIGAFF. The CDR3 DNA reads TGTGCCAGCAGTTCAGGGATAGGAGCTTTCTTT.

The chain recombines TRBV18 with TRBJ1-5; no clear D. Germline V lookup: CDR1 KGHSH, CDR2 LQKENI. Trimming stripped 3 bases from V and 1 base from J, with 4 bases between. This CDR3 spans 13 amino acids. The CDR3 spells CASSPGSNQPQHF. Written as DNA, the CDR3 is TGTGCCAGCTCACCCGGCAGCAATCAGCCCCAGCATTTT.